This is a list of T cell receptor beta chains from one sample in a study of blood T cell repertoires in COVID-19. Libraries were prepared by immunoSEQ multiplex PCR; TCRdb keeps only in-frame clonotypes and omits some of them. The profile shows some 420,000 clones, 75% to 90% of them singletons. What was sequenced was PBMCs or T cells enriched from blood (not recorded which). These receptors originate from a man younger than 40 who had recovered from COVID-19. Both conserved end residues are part of each CDR3. D genes are given only for firm matches. Clone size is given for some rows only: seen once, a few or many times, or a class if the clone is expanded.

>TRBV19|NA|TRBJ1-5|NA
TGTGCCAGTACCCGGATGTGGGGAGGCGGGCAGCCCCAGCATTTT
CASTRMWGGGQPQHF
>TRBV6-5|few|TRBJ1-2|NA
TGTGCCAGCACCCGGGAGACGAATGATGGCTACACCTTC
CASTRETNDGYTF
>TRBV6-5|few|TRBJ2-7|NA
TGTGCCAGCAGTTACTCGATGCTACAGGGCACCTACGAGCAGTACTTC
CASSYSMLQGTYEQYF
>TRBV18|few|TRBJ1-6|NA
TGTGCCAGCTCACCATCTTTTCAGGGGTCTGTAGTTAATTCACCCCTCCACTTT
CASSPSFQGSVVNSPLHF
>TRBV19|NA|TRBJ2-7|NA
TGTGCCAGTAGTCCGGGAGTAGCTTACGAGCAGTACTTC
CASSPGVAYEQYF
>TRBV12-3/TRBV12-4|NA|TRBJ1-2|NA
TGTGCCAGCAGTTTTGTACAGGGCTATGGCTACACCTTC
CASSFVQGYGYTF
>TRBV5-8|NA|TRBJ1-2|TRBD1
TGTGCCAGCAGCTGGACAGGGTTCATAGGCTATGGCTACACCTTC
CASSWTGFIGYGYTF
>TRBV7-9|NA|TRBJ1-1|NA
TGTGCCAGCAGCCGATCGGACAGCATGGACCAAGCTTTCTTT
CASSRSDSMDQAFF
>TRBV18|NA|TRBJ1-1|TRBD1
TGTGCCAGCTCACCGACAGGGGATTATAGCACTGAAGCTTTCTTT
CASSPTGDYSTEAFF
>TRBV4-1|NA|TRBJ2-1|TRBD2
TGCGCCAGCAGCCAAGATAAGGGGACTAGCGGGAGAATCTACAATGAGCAGTTCTTC
CASSQDKGTSGRIYNEQFF
>TRBV5-6|many|TRBJ1-5|NA
TGTGCCAGCAGCTTGGTGGGCCAGCCCCAGCATTTT
CASSLVGQPQHF
>TRBV11-2|NA|TRBJ2-3|NA
TGTGCCAGCAGCTTAGGAGGTATTAGGAGGCAGTATTTT
CASSLGGIRRQYF
>TRBV15|NA|TRBJ2-1|NA
TGTGCCACCAGCAGTGTGAGCGGAGGGCCCCACAATGAGCAGTTCTTC
CATSSVSGGPHNEQFF
>TRBV5-1|NA|TRBJ2-2|TRBD1
TGCGCCAGCAGCTCGCCTCAGGGGGTAGGGACCGGGGAGCTGTTTTTT
CASSSPQGVGTGELFF
>TRBV10-3|NA|TRBJ1-1|NA
TGTGCCATAATGAGACAGATGAACACTGAAGCTTTCTTT
CAIMRQMNTEAFF
>TRBV30|many|TRBJ2-5|NA
TGTGCCTGGAGTGACCGGAGAGAGACCCAGTACTTC
CAWSDRRETQYF
>TRBV18|NA|TRBJ2-1|NA
TGTGCCAGCTCACCAAGACTAGAAGATGAGCAGTTCTTC
CASSPRLEDEQFF
>TRBV7-8|NA|TRBJ1-1|NA
TGTGCCAGCAGCTCCGGGCAGGGTTCGAGACTTCTAATGACTGAAGCTTTCTTT
CASSSGQGSRLLMTEAFF
>TRBV24-1|NA|TRBJ2-7|TRBD1
TGTGCCACCAGTGACCCTGCCGGACAGGAATCCAACGAGCAGTACTTC
CATSDPAGQESNEQYF
>TRBV27|NA|TRBJ2-7|TRBD2
TGTGCCAGCAGTTTCGCGGGAGGCGCCTACGAGCAGTACTTC
CASSFAGGAYEQYF
>TRBV11-2|NA|TRBJ2-3|NA
TGTGCCAGCAGCTTGGGCTGGCCAGATACGCAGTATTTT
CASSLGWPDTQYF
>TRBV7-6|NA|TRBJ2-3|NA
TGTGCCAGCAGCTTAAGCGACAGGATCACAGATACGCAGTATTTT
CASSLSDRITDTQYF
>TRBV12-3/TRBV12-4|NA|TRBJ2-3|NA
TGTGCCAGCAGCTCCGAACGAGGAGATACGCAGTATTTT
CASSSERGDTQYF
>TRBV29-1|NA|TRBJ1-2|NA
TGCAGCGTTGGCAGGCCAGAGGGCTACACCTTC
CSVGRPEGYTF
>TRBV28|NA|TRBJ1-4|NA
TGTGCCAGCACCTTCCCCAGGGGAACTAATGAAAAACTGTTTTTT
CASTFPRGTNEKLFF
>TRBV11-2|NA|TRBJ1-1|NA
TGTGCCAGCAGCTTAGATCTGTGGAGCCCGAACACTGAAGCTTTCTTT
CASSLDLWSPNTEAFF
>TRBV28|few|TRBJ1-5|NA
TGTGCCAGCGGGCCAGGGGTGGTCCAGCCCCAGCATTTT
CASGPGVVQPQHF
>TRBV5-6|NA|TRBJ1-5|NA
TGTGCCAGCAGCTTAGGGAGAAATGGGCCCCAGCATTTT
CASSLGRNGPQHF
>TRBV4-1|NA|TRBJ1-4|NA
TGCGCCAGCAGCCAAGATCGGGGGGAGCAAACTAATGAAAAACTGTTTTTT
CASSQDRGEQTNEKLFF
>TRBV3-1/TRBV3-2|NA|TRBJ1-1|NA
TGTGCCAGCAGCCAAGCAGGGAGGCACACTGAAGCTTTCTTT
CASSQAGRHTEAFF
>TRBV29-1|NA|TRBJ2-1|TRBD2
TGCAGCGGTAGGACTAGCGGGAGGAAAAATGAGCAGTTCTTC
CSGRTSGRKNEQFF
>TRBV28|NA|TRBJ1-2|NA
TGTGCCAGCAGTTTGATGGGACACATCTATGGCTACACCTTC
CASSLMGHIYGYTF
>TRBV19|NA|TRBJ2-1|TRBD2
TGTGCCAGTTTAGCGGGAGCCAAAGGGAATGAGCAGTTCTTC
CASLAGAKGNEQFF
>TRBV30|NA|TRBJ1-4|TRBD1
TGTGCCTCCACAGGGGAAAAAGGTGAAAAACTGTTTTTT
CASTGEKGEKLFF
>TRBV15|NA|TRBJ2-3|TRBD2
TGTGCCACCAGCAGAGTTCGTCCGGGACTAGCGGGGACGCAGTATTTT
CATSRVRPGLAGTQYF
>TRBV2|NA|TRBJ2-7|NA
TGTGCCAGCAGTGTTGACCTCCAGGGCTACGAGCAGTACTTC
CASSVDLQGYEQYF
>TRBV5-4|NA|TRBJ2-7|NA
TGTGCCAGCAGCTTGGATAGCTCCGAGCAGTACTTC
CASSLDSSEQYF
>TRBV5-6|NA|TRBJ1-2|NA
TGTGCCAGCAGCTTGGGCTCATCCGAGTATGGCTACACCTTC
CASSLGSSEYGYTF
>TRBV7-9|NA|TRBJ2-1|TRBD1
TGTGCCAGCAGCTTAGGACAGGGAATTAGGAATGAGCAGTTCTTC
CASSLGQGIRNEQFF
>TRBV27|once|TRBJ2-7|TRBD2
TGTGCCAGCGGAAAGCGGGAGAGGGACGAGCAGTACTTC
CASGKRERDEQYF
>TRBV2|NA|TRBJ1-1|NA
TGTGCCAGCGGCCGGACAGACACTGAAGCTTTCTTT
CASGRTDTEAFF
>TRBV18|NA|TRBJ2-3|TRBD2
TGTGCCAGCATGGGACTAGCGGGAGGTGCAGATACGCAGTATTTT
CASMGLAGGADTQYF